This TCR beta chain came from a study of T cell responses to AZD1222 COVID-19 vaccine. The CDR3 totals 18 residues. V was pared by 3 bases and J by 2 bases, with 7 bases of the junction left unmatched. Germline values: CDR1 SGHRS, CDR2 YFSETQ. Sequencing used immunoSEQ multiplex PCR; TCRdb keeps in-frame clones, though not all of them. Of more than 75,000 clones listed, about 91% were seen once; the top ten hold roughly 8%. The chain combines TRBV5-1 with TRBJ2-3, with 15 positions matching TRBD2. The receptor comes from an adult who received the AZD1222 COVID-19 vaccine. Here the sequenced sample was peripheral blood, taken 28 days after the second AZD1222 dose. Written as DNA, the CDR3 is TGCGCCAGCAGCTACGGACTAGCGGGAGGGCGTGACACAGATACGCAGTATTTT. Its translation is CASSYGLAGGRDTDTQYF.